The source of this T cell receptor (beta chain) is a study of PD-1 blockade in classical Hodgkin lymphoma. Brentuximab vedotin exposure varied among the patients, all of whom had relapsed after autologous stem cell transplantation. Measured with immunoSEQ multiplex PCR; TCRdb has only the in-frame clones, and not every one. This sample has over 11,000 clones, with roughly 78% found just once. This CDR3 spans 12 amino acids. Germline CDR1 reads WNHNN; CDR2 reads SYGVQD (reference sequence). V lost 10 bases and J lost 13; bases outside the gene matches: 11. Sequences were derived from peripheral blood mononuclear cells (PBMCs), sampled before the second cycle of nivolumab. The chain links TRBV10-1 to TRBJ1-4; TRBD1 aligns across 8 bases. This TCR was sampled from a human donor with classical Hodgkin lymphoma. The chain's CDR3 is CATADRVGRLFF. The DNA of the CDR3 is TGCGCCACCGCGGACAGGGTGGGTCGACTGTTTTTT.